Here is one T cell receptor beta chain with its context. The data derive from a study of blood T cell repertoires in COVID-19. About the study: Spain, Italy and the United States supplied samples that represented acute and convalescent COVID-19.

This table comes from immunoSEQ multiplex PCR, and its TCRdb copy is limited to in-frame clones, with some not included. The sample contains under 500,000 clones, around nine tenths of which appear only once. This CDR3 region has 16 residues. The V and J ends lost 6 bases and 2 bases respectively, with 16 bases between them. Germline V gives CDR1 MDHEN, CDR2 SYDVKM. This TCR was recovered from a woman in her 30s with acute or convalescent COVID-19. The V gene is TRBV28, the J gene TRBJ2-2; D remains unclear. The source material was peripheral blood. The CDR3 region has the DNA TGTGCCAGCAGCCCTCTTGGCAATTTAAACACCGGGGAGCTGTTTTTT. The encoded protein is CASSPLGNLNTGELFF. The full variable domain, its missing parts supplied by reference TRBV28 and TRBJ2-2, is DVKVTQSSRYLVKRTGEKVFLECVQDMDHENMFWYRQDPGLGLRLIYFSYDVKMKEKGDIPEGYSVSREKKERFSLILESASTNQTSMYLCASSPLGNLNTGELFFGEGSRLTVL.